There are a few counts of the clone carrying this T cell receptor (beta chain). Its target is not known. The record originates from a study of cytomegalovirus exposure and HLA in healthy donors. Study-wide results and caveats: Presence/absence analyses assumed roughly uniform sequencing depth across donors.

In the PCR, 60 Vbeta and 13 Jbeta primers were used. The table came from immunoSEQ multiplex PCR; TCRdb's copy has only in-frame clones and leaves some out. The repertoire holds approximately 110,000 clones, with 60% to 75% as singletons. The CDR3 consists of 17 residues. Germline V gene lookup returns CDR1 MDHEN and CDR2 SYDVKM. Trimming took off 5 bases at V and 0 bases at J, with 20 bases between the two ends. Sequenced sample: PBMCs. The clonotype was recovered from a woman aged 45-65 years in good health and CMV-seropositive. This rearrangement joins TRBV28 to TRBJ2-7; perhaps TRBD2 as D (6 bases). CDR3 amino acids: CASSPRGRGPGSYEQYF. The CDR3, as DNA: TGTGCCAGCAGTCCCCGAGGGCGGGGCCCTGGCTCCTACGAGCAGTACTTC.